This TCR beta chain was captured by sequencing in a study of T cell repertoires in cytomegalovirus infection. A single record per CDR3 protein comes from TCRdb applying MiXCR to the reads. The top ten clones hold under 65% of a sample with more than 95,000 distinct CDR3 sequences, approximately 30% of them seen once. This clonotype was seen at least ten times. Its matching antigen is unknown. Germline V gives CDR1 SEHNR, CDR2 FQNEAQ (reference sequence). The CDR3 runs to 15 residues. Trimming took off 1 base at V and 7 bases at J, with 16 bases between the two ends. This clonotype was obtained from a human donor in good health (CMV status not recorded). Some clones in this sample may be carry-over from other donors' samples. The chain links TRBV7-9 to TRBJ1-2, with D hard to call. This specimen consisted of CD8+ T cells from cultured PBMCs, obtained from culture after CMV antigen stimulation. This CDR3 is CASSLVTVVARGYTF. The CDR3 DNA reads as TGTGCCAGCAGCTTAGTCACAGTAGTTGCTCGTGGCTACACCTTC.